A single sample gave rise to the 21 T cell receptor beta chains below, sequenced in a study of shared clonotypes between healthy human individuals. CD8 cells regarded as naive lacked CD45RO, were positively chosen for CCR7, and omitted terminally differentiated effector memory CD45RA+ cells. Measured with immunoSEQ multiplex PCR; TCRdb has only the in-frame clones, and not every one. The sample has around 2,000,000 clones, about 95% seen once. The material sequenced was naive CD8+ T cells sorted from blood. The source of these receptors is a man between 18 and 29 years old in good health.

The gene calls are TRBV25-1 and TRBJ1-4, with D possibly matching TRBD1 (5 bases). Trimming cost V 6 bases and J 6 bases, with 17 bases left between them. The CDR3 totals 15 residues. The V gene's germline CDR1 is MGHDK and CDR2 SYGVNS. CDR3 residues: CASSPGGGVHEKLFF. In DNA form, the CDR3 reads TGTGCCAGCAGCCCCGGAGGAGGGGTTCATGAAAAACTGTTTTTT.

The CDR3 DNA sequence: TGTGCCACCAGCAGATTCGGAGGGACCCCAAACTATGGCTACACCTTC. Translation gives CATSRFGGTPNYGYTF. This sequence joins TRBV15 and TRBJ1-2, with D possibly TRBD1 on 5 matching bases. Germline V gene sequence: CDR1 LNHNV, CDR2 YYDKDF (reference sequence). Deletions cut 2 bases from V and 2 bases from J, with 15 bases between. CDR3 length: 16 residues.

J is TRBJ1-1 and V is TRBV2; D uncertain. The V end was cut by 0 bases, the J end by 2 bases, with 7 bases between. This CDR3 contains 14 residues. In germline, CDR1 is SNHLY, CDR2 FYNNEI. The CDR3 reads CASSEAKFNTEAFF. DNA for the CDR3: TGTGCCAGCAGTGAAGCGAAGTTCAACACTGAAGCTTTCTTT.

The CDR3 sequence: CASSDKDYNVTEAFF. The CDR3 DNA sequence: TGCGCCAGCAGTGACAAGGACTACAACGTAACTGAAGCTTTCTTT. The chain carries TRBV10-2 and TRBJ1-1, with D hard to call. The CDR3 has 15 residues. The V and J ends lost 3 bases and 5 bases respectively, with 16 bases between them. The germline V gene encodes CDR1 WSHSY and CDR2 SAAADI.

This chain joins TRBV28 and TRBJ1-5, with D possibly matching TRBD1 (5 bases). CDR1 and CDR2 from the germline V gene are MDHEN and SYDVKM. V lost 8 bases, J lost 3 bases, and 17 bases lay in between. The CDR3 is 15 residues long. The CDR3, as DNA: TGTGCCAGCGAGGCAGGGATATCGGTCAATCAGCCCCAGCATTTT. This codes for CASEAGISVNQPQHF.

V and J are TRBV27 and TRBJ2-1; 7 bases map to TRBD2. Germline V lookup: CDR1 MNHEY, CDR2 SMNVEV (reference sequence). The CDR3 has 13 residues. With 3 bases clipped from V and 5 bases from J, the junction kept 1 base outside the gene matches. The CDR3 spells CASSFGTNNEQFF. As DNA, the CDR3 is TGTGCCAGCAGTTTTGGGACTAACAATGAGCAGTTCTTC.

The chain has TRBV27 and TRBJ2-2; D perhaps matches TRBD1 (5 bases). With 5 bases removed from V and 5 bases from J, the gap between germline ends came to 18 bases. The CDR3 sequence is 16 residues long. From germline, CDR1 is MNHEY and CDR2 SMNVEV (reference sequence). The CDR3, as DNA: TGTGCCAGCAGTCCCTTCGGAAGGGGATATACCGGGGAGCTGTTTTTT. Its protein product is CASSPFGRGYTGELFF.

The rearrangement joins TRBV2 to TRBJ2-7, with 9 bases lining up with TRBD2. After removal of 2 bases from V and 0 bases from J, the junction contained 8 bases not matched to a gene. The CDR3 loop spans 17 amino acids. Germline V CDR1 and CDR2: SNHLY, FYNNEI. The CDR3 DNA follows: TGTGCCAGCAGTGAATTCCTAGCGGGGTTTAGCTCCTACGAGCAGTACTTC. Protein: CASSEFLAGFSSYEQYF.

This chain uses TRBV13 with TRBJ2-2; 8 nucleotides line up with TRBD1. V gave up 3 bases and J gave up 5 bases; unmatched junction bases: 2. CDR3 length equals 14 residues. The germline V gene encodes CDR1 PRHDT and CDR2 FYEKMQ (reference sequence). The CDR3 reads CASSFTGGTGELFF. In DNA, the CDR3 is TGTGCCAGCAGCTTCACAGGGGGAACCGGGGAGCTGTTTTTT.

On this clone: Other DNA sequences in this specimen translate into the identical CDR3. This chain joins TRBV4-1 and TRBJ1-1; TRBD1 might be the D (6 bases). CDR3 length: 13 residues. Trimming stripped 4 bases from V and 2 bases from J, with 8 bases between. Germline CDR1 is MGHRA and CDR2 is YSYEKL. The CDR3 region has the DNA TGCGCCAGCAGCCTACAGGGCAACACTGAAGCTTTCTTT. This translates into CASSLQGNTEAFF.

V gene TRBV7-3 combines with J gene TRBJ2-1, with TRBD2 matching over 8 bases. The length of the CDR3 is 13 residues. Germline CDR1 reads SGHTA; CDR2 reads FQGTGA. Trimming cost V 3 bases and J 7 bases; bases outside gene matches: 2. CDR3 sequence: CASSLVAGNEQFF. CDR3 bases: TGTGCCAGCAGCTTGGTAGCGGGAAATGAGCAGTTCTTC.

The CDR3 loop is CASSHPAATGSYEQYF. DNA of the CDR3: TGTGCCAGTAGCCACCCCGCGGCCACCGGGAGTTACGAGCAGTACTTC. The V gene is TRBV19, the J gene TRBJ2-7; possible D gene TRBD2, 6 bases. The CDR3 has 16 residues. Trimming left V 6 bases short and J 4 bases short, with 22 bases between. CDR1 and CDR2 (germline): LNHDA, SQIVND (reference sequence).

The chain carries TRBV9 and TRBJ1-2, with D maybe TRBD1 (6 bases). Germline CDR1 and CDR2: SGDLS and YYNGEE. Trimming pared 4 bases from V and 4 bases from J, leaving 17 bases between. This CDR3 has 15 amino acids. DNA of the CDR3: TGTGCCAGCAGCCCAACCTCCGGACAGACCTATGGCTACACCTTC. It specifies CASSPTSGQTYGYTF. Complete variable domain (other parts from reference TRBV9 and TRBJ1-2): DSGVTQTPKHLITATGQRVTLRCSPRSGDLSVYWYQQSLDQGLQFLIQYYNGEERAKGNILERFSAQQFPDLHSELNLSSLELGDSALYFCASSPTSGQTYGYTFGSGTRLTVV.

The chain uses TRBV5-4 and TRBJ1-4, with a possible D match to TRBD1 (5 bases). V was shortened by 0 bases and J by 6 bases, with 15 bases between the two germline ends. The length of the CDR3 is 16 residues. Looked up from germline, CDR1 is SGHNT and CDR2 is YYREEE (reference sequence). CDR3 DNA sequence: TGTGCCAGCAGCTTGGCGAAAGGGGAAGGTCATGAAAAACTGTTTTTT. Translating gives CASSLAKGEGHEKLFF.

With regard to this clone: Different DNA sequences within this sample yield the same CDR3. The chain carries TRBV5-1 and TRBJ2-7, with D maybe TRBD1 (5 bases). Trimming took off 1 base at V and 4 bases at J, with 9 bases between the two ends. This CDR3 contains 13 residues. CDR1 SGHRS and CDR2 YFSETQ come from the germline V gene. CDR3 nucleotides: TGCGCCAGCAGCTTGAGAACAGGTTACGAGCAGTACTTC. Translating it yields CASSLRTGYEQYF.

The count of this clone is one. This specimen includes other DNA sequences encoding the same CDR3. This chain links TRBV28 with TRBJ2-3; the match to TRBD2 covers 8 bases. Germline V gives CDR1 MDHEN, CDR2 SYDVKM. The CDR3 extends over 15 amino acids. The ends lost 3 bases at V and 0 bases at J; junction bases unmatched: 2. Written as DNA, the CDR3 is TGTGCCAGCAGTTTGACGGGGGGGAGCACAGATACGCAGTATTTT. Translated, it gives CASSLTGGSTDTQYF.

J is TRBJ2-6 and V is TRBV9; the D gene could be TRBD1 or TRBD2 (5 bases each). The germline V gene encodes CDR1 SGDLS and CDR2 YYNGEE. The V gene lost 3 bases and the J gene lost 0 bases, with 19 bases spanning the gap. CDR3 length: 19 amino acids. CDR3 residues: CASSGKERDANSGANVLTF. The CDR3 DNA follows: TGTGCCAGCAGCGGGAAGGAACGGGACGCGAACTCTGGGGCCAACGTCCTGACTTTC.

This clone has just one count. The V call is TRBV27, the J call TRBJ2-2; 14 bases map to TRBD2. Germline V gives CDR1 MNHEY, CDR2 SMNVEV (reference sequence). V shed 5 bases and J 5 bases; nucleotides not matched to a gene: 4. The CDR3 runs 16 residues. The CDR3 DNA sequence: TGTGCCAGCAGTCCCTGGACTAGCGGGGGGACCGGGGAGCTGTTTTTT. Its translation is CASSPWTSGGTGELFF.

The chain carries TRBV13 and TRBJ2-3; 10 nucleotides agree with TRBD2. The CDR3 has 15 residues. Germline values: CDR1 PRHDT, CDR2 FYEKMQ (reference sequence). J gave up 3 bases and V 1 base, and 1 base lay outside the gene matches. The DNA for the CDR3 is TGTGCCAGCAGCTTAGTACTAGCGGGGACAGATACGCAGTATTTT. Amino acids: CASSLVLAGTDTQYF.

In nucleotides, the CDR3 is TGTGCCTGGACGGCTGGCTCCACTGAAGCTTTCTTT. Translation gives CAWTAGSTEAFF. The rearrangement uses TRBV30 and TRBJ1-1, with D unclear. The CDR3 has 12 residues. Germline loops: CDR1 GTSNPN, CDR2 SVGIG (reference sequence). V lost 4 bases and J lost 4, with 10 bases in between.

This clone was picked up one time. This sample also contains other DNA sequences that code for the same CDR3. This chain connects TRBV4-3 to TRBJ2-3; D is unclear. The CDR3 length is 13 residues. Germline values: CDR1 LGHNA, CDR2 YSLEER. V was pared by 1 base and J by 3 bases, with 5 bases between. CDR3 sequence reads: CASSQVATDTQYF. The CDR3 region has the DNA TGCGCCAGCAGCCAAGTCGCGACAGATACGCAGTATTTT.